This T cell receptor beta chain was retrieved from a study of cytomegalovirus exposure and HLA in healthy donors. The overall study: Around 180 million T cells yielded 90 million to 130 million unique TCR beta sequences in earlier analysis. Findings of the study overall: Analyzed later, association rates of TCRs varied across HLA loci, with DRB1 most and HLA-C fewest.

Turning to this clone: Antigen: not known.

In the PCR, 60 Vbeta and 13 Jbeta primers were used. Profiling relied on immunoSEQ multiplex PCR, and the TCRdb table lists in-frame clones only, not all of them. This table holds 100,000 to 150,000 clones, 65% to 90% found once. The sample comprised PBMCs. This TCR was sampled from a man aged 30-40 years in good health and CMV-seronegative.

In DNA, the CDR3 is TGTGCCAGCAGCTCCCAGTTCGACAGGGGGACCTATGGCTACACCTTC. It encodes CASSSQFDRGTYGYTF. This rearrangement joins TRBV7-2 to TRBJ1-2, with 9 bases identical to TRBD1. The CDR3 is made up of 16 amino acids. Trimming took 4 bases from V and 4 from J; bases not matched to a gene: 10. The germline CDR1 and CDR2 sequences are SGHTA and FQGNSA.